The next 25 T cell receptor beta chains were all read from a single sample in a study of identifying expanded T cells in peripheral blood. Produced via immunoSEQ multiplex PCR; TCRdb's table is partial and in-frame only. The table includes tens of thousands of clones, around 90% detected once. The specimen sequenced was blood. Receptors were obtained from a person between 18 and 75 years old in good health.

V and J are TRBV11-3 and TRBJ1-6; no clear D gene. Germline CDR1 reads SGHNT; CDR2 reads YENEEA. Trimming removed 0 bases from V and 7 bases from J, with 4 bases in between. This CDR3 spans 13 amino acids. The CDR3 region has the DNA TGTGCCAGCAGCTTAGATTCGAATTCACCCCTCCACTTT. It codes for CASSLDSNSPLHF.

The V call is TRBV12-5, the J call TRBJ1-3, with no clear D. The germline CDR1 and CDR2 sequences are LGHNT and FRNRAP. V lost 0 bases to trimming and J lost 0 bases, with 9 bases between them. The CDR3 is 16 residues long. CDR3 in amino acids: CASGLVRSNSGNTIYF. Here the CDR3 DNA reads TGTGCTAGTGGTTTGGTTCGGAGTAACTCTGGAAACACCATATATTTT.

A single count supports this clone. The J gene is TRBJ1-2, the V gene TRBV7-9, with 7 bases identical to TRBD1. The CDR3 extends over 14 amino acids. Germline V gene data show CDR1 as SEHNR and CDR2 as FQNEAQ (reference sequence). Trimming cost V 5 bases and J 8 bases; bases outside gene matches: 11. CDR3 DNA sequence: TGTGCCAGCAGCGTCAACAGGGGCTTTGAGGGCTACACCTTC. The encoded protein is CASSVNRGFEGYTF.

The V call is TRBV4-3, the J call TRBJ1-6; no firm D call. The germline V and J ends were trimmed by 3 bases and 9 bases, with 9 bases remaining between them. The germline CDR1 and CDR2 sequences are LGHNA and YSLEER. CDR3 size: 13 residues. CDR3 amino acids: CASSQDPSSPLHF. Here the CDR3 DNA reads TGCGCCAGCAGCCAGGATCCCAGTTCACCCCTCCACTTT.

CDR3 in DNA: TGTGCCAGCAGTTACACAGGGGACTACGAGCAGTACTTC. Translating it yields CASSYTGDYEQYF. The rearrangement links TRBV6-6 to TRBJ2-7; 7 nucleotides match TRBD1. CDR1 is MNHNY, CDR2 SVGAGI, per germline (reference sequence). This CDR3 region has 13 residues. V lost 2 bases, J lost 3 bases, and 1 base stayed unmatched.

The chain has TRBV27 and TRBJ1-4; unclear D gene. The CDR3 covers 14 residues. With 2 bases removed from V and 5 bases from J, the gap between germline ends came to 9 bases. Germline V lookup: CDR1 MNHEY, CDR2 SMNVEV (reference sequence). The DNA of the CDR3 is TGTGCCAGCAGTTTAGCCAGCTTAAATGAAAAACTGTTTTTT. This translates into CASSLASLNEKLFF.

The V call is TRBV13, the J call TRBJ1-5, with a tentative D call TRBD1 (6 bases). CDR1 and CDR2 from the germline V gene are PRHDT and FYEKMQ (reference sequence). V was trimmed by 4 bases and J by 2 bases, leaving 9 bases between them. CDR3 length equals 14 residues. DNA for the CDR3: TGTGCCAGCAGCTCCCGGACAGGCAATCAGCCCCAGCATTTT. It yields the protein CASSSRTGNQPQHF.

The V gene is TRBV7-9, the J gene TRBJ2-1; D might be TRBD1 or TRBD2, each matching 5 bases. The V end lost 5 bases, the J end lost 8 bases, and 7 bases lay between the germline ends. The CDR3 has 11 residues. The germline V gene has CDR1 SEHNR and CDR2 FQNEAQ (reference sequence). CDR3 bases: TGTGCCAGCAGCCAGGGAGATGAGCAGTTCTTC. Encoded protein: CASSQGDEQFF.

The chain combines TRBV18 with TRBJ1-1; no reliable D call. V lost 1 base and J 1 base, leaving 7 bases between the germline ends. Looked up from germline, CDR1 is KGHSH and CDR2 is LQKENI. The CDR3 is made up of 14 amino acids. Here the CDR3 DNA reads TGTGCCAGCTCACCACTCCGACAGAACACTGAAGCTTTCTTT. As protein: CASSPLRQNTEAFF.

The chain combines TRBV5-5 with TRBJ1-6; D perhaps matches TRBD1 (6 bases). Trimming shortened V by 0 bases and J by 9 bases, and 10 bases separated the two germline ends. Germline loops: CDR1 SGHKS, CDR2 YYEKEE (reference sequence). This CDR3 has 14 amino acids. The CDR3: CASSLVGGVSPLHF. Here the CDR3 DNA reads TGTGCCAGCAGCTTGGTAGGGGGAGTTTCACCCCTCCACTTT.

The chain links TRBV6-1 to TRBJ2-3, with D maybe TRBD1 (6 bases). This CDR3 is built from 15 residues. Germline CDR1 and CDR2: MNHNS and SASEGT. V was trimmed by 4 bases and J by 1 base, leaving 12 bases between them. In nucleotides, the CDR3 is TGTGCCAGCAGTGTGATGGGGGCGGGCACAGATACGCAGTATTTT. It translates to CASSVMGAGTDTQYF.

The chain is built from TRBV5-1 and TRBJ2-7; D is possibly TRBD1 or TRBD2 (6 bases each). This CDR3 spans 14 amino acids. From germline, CDR1 is SGHRS and CDR2 YFSETQ. With 2 bases removed from V and 6 bases from J, the gap between germline ends came to 15 bases. The chain's CDR3 is CASSFRGLPGEQYF. CDR3 bases: TGCGCCAGCAGCTTCAGGGGACTCCCCGGCGAGCAGTACTTC.

This sequence joins TRBV19 and TRBJ2-7, with TRBD1 matching over 8 bases. The CDR3 sequence is 14 residues long. V was pared by 10 bases and J by 2 bases, with 10 bases of the junction left unmatched. Germline V CDR1 and CDR2: LNHDA, SQIVND (reference sequence). CDR3 in DNA: TGTGCCACCTCGGGGGTACAGGGGGCCTACGAGCAGTACTTC. Translated, it gives CATSGVQGAYEQYF.

This chain connects TRBV9 to TRBJ2-1; tentative D call: TRBD2 (5 bases). This CDR3 has 18 residues. Germline V gives CDR1 SGDLS, CDR2 YYNGEE. V was clipped by 1 base and J by 0 bases, with 17 bases between them. The CDR3 here is CASSVRPDSEGSYNEQFF. CDR3 coding DNA: TGTGCCAGCAGCGTACGGCCGGACTCCGAGGGCTCCTACAATGAGCAGTTCTTC. The entire variable domain, with the rest obtained from reference TRBV9 and TRBJ2-1, is as follows: DSGVTQTPKHLITATGQRVTLRCSPRSGDLSVYWYQQSLDQGLQFLIQYYNGEERAKGNILERFSAQQFPDLHSELNLSSLELGDSALYFCASSVRPDSEGSYNEQFFGPGTRLTVL.

The rearrangement joins TRBV7-9 to TRBJ1-2; no definite D call. V lost 2 bases and J 7 bases, leaving 11 bases between the germline ends. This CDR3 is 13 amino acids long. From germline, CDR1 is SEHNR and CDR2 FQNEAQ (reference sequence). The CDR3 region is CASSLSDAGGYTF. CDR3 bases: TGTGCCAGCAGCTTATCAGACGCTGGTGGCTACACCTTC. The complete variable domain, with remaining parts taken from reference TRBV7-9 and TRBJ1-2, reads DTGVSQNPRHKITKRGQNVTFRCDPISEHNRLYWYRQTLGQGPEFLTYFQNEAQLEKSRLLSDRFSAERPKGSFSTLEIQRTEQGDSAMYLCASSLSDAGGYTFGSGTRLTVV.

This chain connects TRBV18 to TRBJ2-2; D is perhaps TRBD1 (7 bases). With 0 bases removed from V and 1 base from J, the gap between germline ends came to 12 bases. The germline V gene has CDR1 KGHSH and CDR2 LQKENI. This CDR3 spans 17 amino acids. The chain's CDR3 is CASSPPEGAGNTGELFF. CDR3 nucleotide sequence: TGTGCCAGCTCACCACCGGAGGGGGCAGGGAACACCGGGGAGCTGTTTTTT.

The rearrangement links TRBV6-1 to TRBJ2-3; TRBD1 agrees at 8 bases. Germline CDR1 and CDR2: MNHNS and SASEGT. CDR3 length: 17 amino acids. V dropped 1 base and J dropped 5; count of bases not matched to a gene: 11. CDR3 sequence reads: CASSEVSTGAAQDTQYF. CDR3 bases: TGTGCCAGCAGTGAAGTCTCGACAGGGGCTGCACAAGATACGCAGTATTTT.

V and J are TRBV6-5 and TRBJ2-7, with D possibly being TRBD2 (5 bases). CDR3 length equals 14 residues. CDR1 is MNHEY, CDR2 SVGAGI, per germline. Between the trimmed V and J ends, which lost 3 bases and 4 bases, there was a span of 13 bases. The CDR3 DNA sequence: TGTGCCAGCAGTTATCGGGGAAATAATTACGAGCAGTACTTC. It translates to CASSYRGNNYEQYF.

This clone was observed once. The rearrangement links TRBV7-2 to TRBJ2-4; no definite D call. With 1 base removed from V and 1 base from J, the gap between germline ends came to 8 bases. CDR1 is SGHTA and CDR2 is FQGNSA in the germline V gene. The CDR3 loop spans 15 amino acids. As DNA, the CDR3 is TGTGCCAGCAGCTTAGGGGCAGTGGCCAAAAACATTCAGTACTTC. This encodes CASSLGAVAKNIQYF. Filled out from reference TRBV7-2 and TRBJ2-4, the complete variable domain reads GAGVSQSPSNKVTEKGKDVELRCDPISGHTALYWYRQSLGQGLEFLIYFQGNSAPDKSGLPSDRFSAERTGGSVSTLTIQRTQQEDSAVYLCASSLGAVAKNIQYFGAGTRLSVL.

The chain is built from TRBV27 and TRBJ1-2; D is unclear. Trimming stripped 2 bases from V and 14 bases from J, with 24 bases between. The CDR3 loop spans 15 amino acids. Germline assignment: CDR1 MNHEY and CDR2 SMNVEV (reference sequence). The CDR3 nucleotides are TGTGCCAGCAGTTTAGATGGTCGGGCCGGTATTAGGGCAACCTTC. The encoded protein is CASSLDGRAGIRATF.

The chain joins TRBV30 to TRBJ1-3; no clear D gene. The CDR3 has 13 amino acids. V lost 4 bases to trimming and J lost 2 bases, with 9 bases between them. Germline V gene sequence: CDR1 GTSNPN, CDR2 SVGIG (reference sequence). The CDR3 here is CAWISGAGNTIYF. The CDR3 DNA reads as TGTGCCTGGATATCCGGGGCTGGAAACACCATATATTTT.

The V and J genes are TRBV15 and TRBJ2-3, with unresolved D. V dropped 7 bases and J dropped 3 bases, with 17 bases sitting between them. Germline assignment: CDR1 LNHNV and CDR2 YYDKDF (reference sequence). This CDR3 is built from 15 residues. The CDR3 protein is CATTPATGQTDTQYF. CDR3 in DNA: TGTGCCACCACCCCAGCAACCGGCCAGACAGATACGCAGTATTTT. Drawing the rest from reference TRBV15 and TRBJ2-3, the complete variable domain is DAMVIQNPRYQVTQFGKPVTLSCSQTLNHNVMYWYQQKSSQAPKLLFHYYDKDFNNEADTPDNFQSRRPNTSFCFLDIRSPGLGDTAMYLCATTPATGQTDTQYFGPGTRLTVL.

The CDR3 loop reads CAISDRTGVGEQFF. The CDR3, as DNA: TGTGCCATCAGTGACCGGACAGGGGTGGGTGAGCAGTTCTTC. The rearrangement uses TRBV10-3 and TRBJ2-1; 9 bases map to TRBD1. Trimming removed 3 bases from V and 9 bases from J; junction bases left unmatched: 6. The CDR3 length is 14 residues. Germline CDR1 reads ENHRY; CDR2 reads SYGVKD.

J is TRBJ1-5 and V is TRBV6-5, with D perhaps TRBD1 (5 bases). The CDR3 has 13 amino acids. V lost 5 bases and J 5 bases, leaving 10 bases between the germline ends. Germline values: CDR1 MNHEY, CDR2 SVGAGI. The CDR3 loop reads CASSPMGDQPQHF. The CDR3 bases are TGTGCCAGCAGTCCCATGGGGGATCAGCCCCAGCATTTT.

The V call is TRBV28, the J call TRBJ2-3; no definite D call. The V gene lost 7 bases and the J gene lost 0 bases, with 11 bases spanning the gap. This CDR3 is built from 14 residues. In germline, CDR1 is MDHEN, CDR2 SYDVKM. The DNA of the CDR3 is TGTGCCAGCACCCTGATGGGGAGCACAGATACGCAGTATTTT. This sequence encodes CASTLMGSTDTQYF.